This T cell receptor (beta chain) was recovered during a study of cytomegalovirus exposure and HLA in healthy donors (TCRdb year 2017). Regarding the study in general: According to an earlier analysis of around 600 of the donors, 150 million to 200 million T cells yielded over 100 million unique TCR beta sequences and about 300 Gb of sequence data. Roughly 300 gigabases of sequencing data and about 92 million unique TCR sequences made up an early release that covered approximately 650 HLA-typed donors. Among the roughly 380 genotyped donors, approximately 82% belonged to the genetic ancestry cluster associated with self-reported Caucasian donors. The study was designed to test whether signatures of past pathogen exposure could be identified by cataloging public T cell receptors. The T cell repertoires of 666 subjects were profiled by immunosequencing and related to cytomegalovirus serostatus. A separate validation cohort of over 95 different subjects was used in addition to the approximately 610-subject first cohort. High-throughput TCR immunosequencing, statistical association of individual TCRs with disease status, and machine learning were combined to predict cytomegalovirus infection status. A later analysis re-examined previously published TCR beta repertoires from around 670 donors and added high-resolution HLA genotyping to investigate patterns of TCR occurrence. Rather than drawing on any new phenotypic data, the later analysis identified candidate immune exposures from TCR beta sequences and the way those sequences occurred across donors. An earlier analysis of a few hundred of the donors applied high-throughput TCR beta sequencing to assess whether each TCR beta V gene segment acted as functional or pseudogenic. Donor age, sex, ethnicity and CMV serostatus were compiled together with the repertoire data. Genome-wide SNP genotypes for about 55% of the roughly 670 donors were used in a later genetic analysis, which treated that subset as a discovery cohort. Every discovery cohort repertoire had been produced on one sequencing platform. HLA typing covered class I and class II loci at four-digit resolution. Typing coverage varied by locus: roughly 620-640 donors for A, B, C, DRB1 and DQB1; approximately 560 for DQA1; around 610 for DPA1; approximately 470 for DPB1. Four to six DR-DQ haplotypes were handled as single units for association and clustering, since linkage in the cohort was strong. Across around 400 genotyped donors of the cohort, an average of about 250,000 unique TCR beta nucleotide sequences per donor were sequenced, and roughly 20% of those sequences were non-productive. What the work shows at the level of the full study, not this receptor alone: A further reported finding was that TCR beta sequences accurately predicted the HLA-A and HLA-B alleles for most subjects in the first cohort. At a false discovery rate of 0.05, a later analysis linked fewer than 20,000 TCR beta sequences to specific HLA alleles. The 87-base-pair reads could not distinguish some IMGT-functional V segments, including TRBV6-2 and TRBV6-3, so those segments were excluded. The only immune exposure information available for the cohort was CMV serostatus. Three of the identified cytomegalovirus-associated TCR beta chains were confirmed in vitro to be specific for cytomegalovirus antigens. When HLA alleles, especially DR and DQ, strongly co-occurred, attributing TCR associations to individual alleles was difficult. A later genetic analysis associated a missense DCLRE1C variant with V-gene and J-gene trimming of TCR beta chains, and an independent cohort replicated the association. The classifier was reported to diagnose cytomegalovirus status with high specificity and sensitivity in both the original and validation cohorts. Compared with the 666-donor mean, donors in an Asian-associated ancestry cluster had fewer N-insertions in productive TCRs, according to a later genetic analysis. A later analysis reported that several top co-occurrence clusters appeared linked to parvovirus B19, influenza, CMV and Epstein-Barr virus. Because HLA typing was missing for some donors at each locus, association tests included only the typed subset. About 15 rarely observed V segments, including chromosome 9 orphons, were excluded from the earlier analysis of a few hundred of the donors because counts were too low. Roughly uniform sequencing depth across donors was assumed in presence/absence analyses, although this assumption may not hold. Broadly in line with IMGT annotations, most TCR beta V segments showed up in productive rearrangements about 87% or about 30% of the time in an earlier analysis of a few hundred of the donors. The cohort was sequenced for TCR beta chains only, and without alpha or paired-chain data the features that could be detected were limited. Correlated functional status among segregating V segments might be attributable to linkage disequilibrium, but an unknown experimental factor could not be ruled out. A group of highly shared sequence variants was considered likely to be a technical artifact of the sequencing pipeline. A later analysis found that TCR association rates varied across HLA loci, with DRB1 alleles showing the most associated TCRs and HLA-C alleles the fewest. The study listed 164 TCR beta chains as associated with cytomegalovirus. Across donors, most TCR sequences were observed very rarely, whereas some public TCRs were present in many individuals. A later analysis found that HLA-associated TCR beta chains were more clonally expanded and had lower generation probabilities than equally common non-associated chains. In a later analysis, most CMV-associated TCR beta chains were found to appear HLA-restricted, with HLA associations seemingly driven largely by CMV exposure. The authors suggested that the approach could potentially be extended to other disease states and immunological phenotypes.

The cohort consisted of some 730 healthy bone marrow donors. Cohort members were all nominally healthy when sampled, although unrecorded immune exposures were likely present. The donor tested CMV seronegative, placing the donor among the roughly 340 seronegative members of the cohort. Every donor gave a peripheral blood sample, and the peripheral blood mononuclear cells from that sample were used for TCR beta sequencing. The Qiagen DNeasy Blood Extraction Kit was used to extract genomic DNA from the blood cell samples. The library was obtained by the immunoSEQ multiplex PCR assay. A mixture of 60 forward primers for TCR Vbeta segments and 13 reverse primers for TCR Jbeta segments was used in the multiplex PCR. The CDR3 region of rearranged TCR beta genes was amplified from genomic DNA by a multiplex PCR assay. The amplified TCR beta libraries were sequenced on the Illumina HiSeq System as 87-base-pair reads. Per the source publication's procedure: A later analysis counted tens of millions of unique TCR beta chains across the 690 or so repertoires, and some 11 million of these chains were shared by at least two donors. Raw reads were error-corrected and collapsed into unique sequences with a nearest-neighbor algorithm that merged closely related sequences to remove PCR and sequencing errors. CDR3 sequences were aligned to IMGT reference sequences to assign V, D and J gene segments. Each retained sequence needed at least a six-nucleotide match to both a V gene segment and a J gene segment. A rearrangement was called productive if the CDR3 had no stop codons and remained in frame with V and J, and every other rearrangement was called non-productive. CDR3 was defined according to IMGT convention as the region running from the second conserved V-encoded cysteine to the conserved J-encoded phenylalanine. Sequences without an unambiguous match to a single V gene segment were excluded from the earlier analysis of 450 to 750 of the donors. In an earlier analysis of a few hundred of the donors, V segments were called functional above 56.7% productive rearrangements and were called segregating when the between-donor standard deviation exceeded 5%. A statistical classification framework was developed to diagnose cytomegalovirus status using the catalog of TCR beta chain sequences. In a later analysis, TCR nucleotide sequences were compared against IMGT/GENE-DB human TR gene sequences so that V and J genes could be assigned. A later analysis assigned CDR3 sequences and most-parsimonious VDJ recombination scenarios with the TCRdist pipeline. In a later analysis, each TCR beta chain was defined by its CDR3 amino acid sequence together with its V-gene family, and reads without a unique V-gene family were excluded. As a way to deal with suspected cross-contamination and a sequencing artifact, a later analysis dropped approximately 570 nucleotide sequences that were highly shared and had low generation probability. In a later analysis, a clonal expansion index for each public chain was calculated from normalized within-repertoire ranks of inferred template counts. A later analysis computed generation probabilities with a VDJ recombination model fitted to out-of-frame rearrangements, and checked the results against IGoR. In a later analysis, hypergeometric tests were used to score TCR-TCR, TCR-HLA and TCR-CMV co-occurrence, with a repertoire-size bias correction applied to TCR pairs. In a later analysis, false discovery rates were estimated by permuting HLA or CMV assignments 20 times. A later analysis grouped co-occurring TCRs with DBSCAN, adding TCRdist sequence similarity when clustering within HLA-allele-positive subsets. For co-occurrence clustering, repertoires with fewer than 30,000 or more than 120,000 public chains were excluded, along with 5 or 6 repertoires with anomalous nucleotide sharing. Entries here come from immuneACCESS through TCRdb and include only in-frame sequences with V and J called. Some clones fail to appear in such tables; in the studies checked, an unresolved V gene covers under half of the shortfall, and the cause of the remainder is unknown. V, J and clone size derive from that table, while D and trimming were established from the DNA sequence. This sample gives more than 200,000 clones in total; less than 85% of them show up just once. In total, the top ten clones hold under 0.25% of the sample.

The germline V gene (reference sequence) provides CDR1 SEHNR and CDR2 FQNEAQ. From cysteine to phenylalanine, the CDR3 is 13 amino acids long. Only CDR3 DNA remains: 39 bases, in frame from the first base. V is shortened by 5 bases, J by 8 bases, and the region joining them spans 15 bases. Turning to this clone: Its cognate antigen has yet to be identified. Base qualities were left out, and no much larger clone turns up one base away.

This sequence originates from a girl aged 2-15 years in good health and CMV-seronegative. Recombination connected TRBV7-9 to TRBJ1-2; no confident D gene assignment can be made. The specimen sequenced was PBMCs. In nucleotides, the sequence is TGTGCCAGCAGCCACAGTAGACGGCTAGGCTACACCTTC. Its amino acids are CASSHSRRLGYTF.